These T cell receptor beta chains were read from a single sample in a study of cytomegalovirus exposure and HLA in healthy donors. Sequenced by immunoSEQ multiplex PCR; TCRdb stores in-frame clones only, minus some. Of 150,000 to 180,000 clones in the sample, around 80% were seen once. Sequencing input: PBMCs. These receptors all stem from a woman in her 40s in good health and CMV-seronegative. Both conserved end residues are part of each CDR3. The order of the fields is V gene, J gene, clone size, D gene, CDR3 protein, CDR3 DNA. The D gene is left open where the match is weak. Size is stated for part of the rows, as once, few or many counts, or as a class when the clone is expanded.

>TRBV28|TRBJ1-5|NA|NA
CASSFAQGGNQPQHF
TGTGCCAGCAGTTTTGCCCAGGGCGGCAATCAGCCCCAGCATTTT
>TRBV12-5|TRBJ1-5|NA|TRBD1
CASGTWTGDNQPQHF
TGTGCTAGTGGAACTTGGACAGGGGATAATCAGCCCCAGCATTTT
>TRBV27|TRBJ1-4|NA|TRBD1
CASSLQGNEKLFF
TGTGCCAGCAGTCTACAGGGGAATGAAAAACTGTTTTTT
>TRBV5-1|TRBJ2-5|NA|TRBD2
CASSSGGVGEETQYF
TGCGCCAGCAGCTCGGGAGGAGTGGGGGAAGAGACCCAGTACTTC
>TRBV2|TRBJ2-3|NA|NA
CASSYTDTQYF
TGTGCCAGCAGTTACACAGATACGCAGTATTTT
>TRBV7-9|TRBJ1-5|few|NA
CASSGGEQGQPQHF
TGTGCCAGCAGCGGGGGTGAACAGGGTCAGCCCCAGCATTTT
>TRBV10-1|TRBJ2-5|NA|TRBD1
CASSDGTGGGQETQYF
TGCGCCAGCAGTGACGGGACAGGGGGAGGCCAAGAGACCCAGTACTTC
>TRBV2|TRBJ1-1|NA|NA
CASSVGEGNTEAFF
TGTGCCAGCAGTGTCGGGGAAGGGAACACTGAAGCTTTCTTT
>TRBV6-1|TRBJ1-5|NA|NA
CASTDRTNQPQHF
TGTGCCAGCACCGACAGAACTAATCAGCCCCAGCATTTT
>TRBV6-4|TRBJ2-2|NA|NA
CASSLRTGNTGELFF
TGTGCCAGCAGTTTACGGACTGGGAACACCGGGGAGCTGTTTTTT
>TRBV10-3|TRBJ1-1|NA|NA
CATRRPTHEAFF
TGTGCCACTCGAAGACCGACACACGAAGCTTTCTTT
>TRBV7-2|TRBJ2-1|NA|TRBD2
CASREREAYNEQFF
TGTGCCAGCAGGGAGCGGGAGGCCTACAATGAGCAGTTCTTC
>TRBV7-9|TRBJ1-1|NA|NA
CASSPLDGSEAFF
TGTGCCAGCAGTCCTCTAGATGGGTCTGAAGCTTTCTTT
>TRBV7-2|TRBJ2-3|NA|NA
CASSLLGVNTQYF
TGTGCCAGCAGCTTATTAGGGGTAAATACGCAGTATTTT
>TRBV9|TRBJ2-7|once|TRBD2
CASSAGTSGSPYEQYF
TGTGCCAGCAGCGCCGGGACTAGCGGGAGCCCCTACGAGCAGTACTTC
>TRBV10-3|TRBJ2-7|NA|TRBD1
CAISEVDRDRQYF
TGTGCCATCAGTGAGGTGGACAGGGACAGGCAGTACTTC
>TRBV11-3|TRBJ1-2|NA|NA
CASSTRSNGYTF
TGTGCCAGCAGCACTCGAAGTAATGGCTACACCTTC
>TRBV6-5|TRBJ2-2|NA|NA
CASTRTGDTGELFF
TGTGCCAGCACCCGGACCGGGGACACCGGGGAGCTGTTTTTT
>TRBV10-1|TRBJ2-7|NA|NA
CASSPRDWGTYEQYF
TGCGCCAGCAGTCCCCGGGACTGGGGAACCTACGAGCAGTACTTC
>TRBV6-1|TRBJ1-2|once|TRBD1
CASSPGPLTGSGYTF
TGTGCCAGCAGTCCCGGCCCGCTGACAGGGAGTGGCTACACCTTC
>TRBV6-4|TRBJ2-3|NA|TRBD2
CASSPRGEFTDTQYF
TGTGCCAGCAGCCCTCGGGGGGAGTTCACAGATACGCAGTATTTT
>TRBV28|TRBJ2-1|NA|NA
CASTQTRLNNEQFF
TGTGCCAGCACGCAGACGCGACTTAACAATGAGCAGTTCTTC
>TRBV5-1|TRBJ1-1|NA|TRBD1
CASSLRDRATNTEAFF
TGCGCCAGCAGCTTACGGGACAGGGCGACGAACACTGAAGCTTTCTTT
>TRBV6-5|TRBJ2-1|NA|TRBD2
CASSSRELARGGEQFF
TGTGCCAGCAGTTCTCGGGAACTAGCGCGGGGGGGTGAGCAGTTCTTC